The clone carrying this T cell receptor (beta chain) was seen only a few times. Its matching antigen is unknown. The sample originates from a study of response to subunit inactivated influenza vaccine. Study-wide findings and caveats: The authors proposed limited new T cell recruitment per seasonal influenza vaccination.

The CDR3 has 12 amino acids. Germline-derived CDR1 and CDR2 are SEHNR and FQNEAQ (reference sequence). V dropped 0 bases and J dropped 6 bases, with 6 bases sitting between them. TCRdb reanalysed the RT-PCR reads using MiXCR and keeps one entry per CDR3 protein. The data show 610,000 or so distinct CDR3 sequences, approximately 15% seen once. V usage is TRBV7-9 and J usage is TRBJ2-7; D remains unclear. The starting material was PBMCs from blood, obtained 11 to 12 days after vaccination. The clonotype was recovered from a man aged 45 to 65 who received an inactivated influenza vaccine. The CDR3 sequence is CASSLAGPEQYF. CDR3 DNA sequence: TGTGCCAGCAGCTTAGCAGGGCCCGAGCAGTACTTC.